Listed below are T cell receptor beta chains from one sample, sequenced in a study of shared clonotypes between healthy human individuals. Here immunoSEQ multiplex PCR was the method, and the copy in TCRdb shows in-frame clones only, minus some. This table holds 950,000 to 1,100,000 clones, about 75% found once. Sequenced material: memory CD4+ T cells sorted from blood. These receptors came from a man younger than 35 in good health. Both conserved end residues are trimmed from each CDR3.

CDR3 protein | V gene | CDR3 length | J gene
ASSMVGSRWNQPQH | TRBV19 | 14 | TRBJ1-5
ASSPGQTYEQY | TRBV6-1 | 11 | TRBJ2-7
ASSGGPDSNQPQH | TRBV2 | 13 | TRBJ1-5
ASSEAFRVRNTIY | TRBV6-1 | 13 | TRBJ1-3
ASSVARGAGELF | TRBV10-1 | 12 | TRBJ2-2
ASSPRTGVGETQY | TRBV7-2 | 13 | TRBJ2-5
ASRLRDSPTDTQY | TRBV19 | 13 | TRBJ2-3
SVGRAGREQY | TRBV29-1 | 10 | TRBJ2-3
ASSPPGREEGGAEQY | TRBV4-1 | 15 | TRBJ2-7
ASSPGDNLGNTEAF | TRBV5-1 | 14 | TRBJ1-1
ASSFSVGANQPQH | TRBV28 | 13 | TRBJ1-5
ASSLGGTGTYEQY | TRBV11-2 | 13 | TRBJ2-7
ASSQGTDTQY | TRBV6-5 | 10 | TRBJ2-3
ASSRTGGEAF | TRBV27 | 10 | TRBJ1-1
ASSEVGRGNTEAF | TRBV6-1 | 13 | TRBJ1-1
ASSYSLRGLGYEQY | TRBV6-5 | 14 | TRBJ2-7
ASSLEWRGVNEQF | TRBV6-5 | 13 | TRBJ2-1
ASSLDRDRASYEQY | TRBV5-5 | 14 | TRBJ2-7
ASSSHSIDRGRVLDYGYT | TRBV27 | 18 | TRBJ1-2
AWRGQGRISPLH | TRBV30 | 12 | TRBJ1-6
ASSWGGNDEQY | TRBV5-1 | 11 | TRBJ2-7
KIGQEPYEQY | TRBV6-5 | 10 | TRBJ2-7
AWSVPPVLAPYEQY | TRBV30 | 14 | TRBJ2-7
ASSEGATGGPSSYNSPLH | TRBV2 | 18 | TRBJ1-6
ASRSSFYTDTQY | TRBV6-5 | 12 | TRBJ2-3
ASSADRVDTEAF | TRBV18 | 12 | TRBJ1-1
ASSEGRLNTEAF | TRBV10-1 | 12 | TRBJ1-1
ASSPGQHQH | TRBV19 | 9 | TRBJ1-5
AWSSGTGNQPQH | TRBV30 | 12 | TRBJ1-5
ASRQGRNGANVLT | TRBV2 | 13 | TRBJ2-6
ATGQSYQPQH | TRBV19 | 10 | TRBJ1-5
ATKSGTGGSLAKNIQY | TRBV19 | 16 | TRBJ2-4
ASGVRSTDTQY | TRBV5-1 | 11 | TRBJ2-3
ASSSPGRGVLPLH | TRBV6-5 | 13 | TRBJ1-6
ASSLMGQGGYT | TRBV5-5 | 11 | TRBJ1-2
ASSTRSYEQY | TRBV25-1 | 10 | TRBJ2-7
ASSQPTSGSNTQY | TRBV10-1 | 13 | TRBJ2-3
ASSPRTVAGAKNEQF | TRBV18 | 15 | TRBJ2-1
ASSPDRATGELF | TRBV7-3 | 12 | TRBJ2-2
ASGTEAF | TRBV19 | 7 | TRBJ1-1
ASSQDGRNYGYT | TRBV4-1 | 12 | TRBJ1-2
AIVTGRVGNTIY | TRBV10-3 | 12 | TRBJ1-3
ASSLGRQGVDTQY | TRBV5-6 | 13 | TRBJ2-3
ASSYSGSGRAYEQY | TRBV6-6 | 14 | TRBJ2-7
ASSLLTSGRYEQY | TRBV5-6 | 13 | TRBJ2-7
ASSPSGTPSYGYT | TRBV4-1 | 13 | TRBJ1-2
ASSDRDRAAYEQY | TRBV10-2 | 13 | NA
SARGNTEAF | TRBV29-1 | 9 | TRBJ1-1
ASRVSGRVNEQF | TRBV2 | 12 | TRBJ2-1
ASSFMSTGKSTEAF | TRBV5-5 | 14 | TRBJ1-1
ASSWGGGSNEQF | TRBV5-1 | 12 | TRBJ2-1
ASSQEQDRGPYEQY | TRBV4-1 | 14 | TRBJ2-7